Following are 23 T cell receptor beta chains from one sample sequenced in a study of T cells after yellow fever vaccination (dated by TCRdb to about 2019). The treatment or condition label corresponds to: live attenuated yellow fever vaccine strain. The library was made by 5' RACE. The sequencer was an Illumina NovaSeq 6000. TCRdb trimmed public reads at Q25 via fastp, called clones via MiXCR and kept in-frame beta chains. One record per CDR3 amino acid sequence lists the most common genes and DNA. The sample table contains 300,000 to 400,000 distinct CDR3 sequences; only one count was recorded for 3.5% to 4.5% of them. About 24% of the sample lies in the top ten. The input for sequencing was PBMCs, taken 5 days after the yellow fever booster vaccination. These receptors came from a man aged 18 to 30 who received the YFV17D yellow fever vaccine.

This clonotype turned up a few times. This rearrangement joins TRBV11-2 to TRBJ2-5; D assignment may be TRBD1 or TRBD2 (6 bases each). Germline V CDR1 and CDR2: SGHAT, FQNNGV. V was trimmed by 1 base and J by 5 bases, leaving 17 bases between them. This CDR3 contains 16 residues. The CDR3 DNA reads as TGTGCCAGCAGCTTAGGGTCACAGAGAGGGGGGGAGACCCAGTACTTC. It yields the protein CASSLGSQRGGETQYF.

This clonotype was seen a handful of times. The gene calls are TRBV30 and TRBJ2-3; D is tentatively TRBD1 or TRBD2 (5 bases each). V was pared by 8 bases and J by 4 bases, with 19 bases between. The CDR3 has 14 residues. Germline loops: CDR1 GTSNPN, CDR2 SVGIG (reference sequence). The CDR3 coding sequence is TGTGCCGGAGACCGAGAGGGGTATGCAGATACGCAGTATTTT. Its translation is CAGDREGYADTQYF.

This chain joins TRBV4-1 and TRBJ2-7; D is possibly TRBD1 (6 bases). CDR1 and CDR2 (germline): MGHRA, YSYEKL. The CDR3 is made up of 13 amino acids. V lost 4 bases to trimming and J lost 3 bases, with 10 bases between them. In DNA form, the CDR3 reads TGCGCCAGCAGCCGAGAACAGGGCTACGAGCAGTACTTC. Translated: CASSREQGYEQYF.

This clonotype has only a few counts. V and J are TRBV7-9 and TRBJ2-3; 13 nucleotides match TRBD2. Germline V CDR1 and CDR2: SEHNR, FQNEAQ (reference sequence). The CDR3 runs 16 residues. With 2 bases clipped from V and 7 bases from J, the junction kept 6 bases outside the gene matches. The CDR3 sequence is CASSLRPGLAGNTQYF. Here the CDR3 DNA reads TGTGCCAGCAGCTTACGTCCGGGACTAGCGGGGAATACGCAGTATTTT.

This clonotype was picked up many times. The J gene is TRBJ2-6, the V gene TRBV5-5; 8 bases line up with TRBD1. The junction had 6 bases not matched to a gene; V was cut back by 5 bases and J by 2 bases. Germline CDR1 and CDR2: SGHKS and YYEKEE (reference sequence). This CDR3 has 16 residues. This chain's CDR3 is CASSFTGGPGANVLTF. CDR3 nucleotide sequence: TGTGCCAGCAGTTTTACAGGGGGGCCTGGGGCCAACGTCCTGACTTTC.

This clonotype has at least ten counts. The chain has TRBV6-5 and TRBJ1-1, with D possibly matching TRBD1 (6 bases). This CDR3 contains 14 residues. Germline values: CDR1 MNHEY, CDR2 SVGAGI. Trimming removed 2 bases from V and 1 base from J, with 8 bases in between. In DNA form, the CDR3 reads TGTGCCAGCAGTTACGGGACACCGAACACTGAAGCTTTCTTT. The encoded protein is CASSYGTPNTEAFF.

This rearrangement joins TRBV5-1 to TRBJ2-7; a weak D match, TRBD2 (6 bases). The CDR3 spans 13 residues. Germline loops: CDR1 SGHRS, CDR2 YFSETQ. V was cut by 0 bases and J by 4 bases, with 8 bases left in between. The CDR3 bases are TGCGCCAGCAGCTTGGATAGCGGATACGAGCAGTACTTC. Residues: CASSLDSGYEQYF.

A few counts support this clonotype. The DNA for the CDR3 is TGTGCCAGCAGCGTAGCTAGCGGCACAGATACGCAGTATTTT. Translated: CASSVASGTDTQYF. The chain is built from TRBV9 and TRBJ2-3; D is possibly TRBD2 (6 bases). V was trimmed by 0 bases and J by 1 base, leaving 6 bases between them. CDR1 SGDLS and CDR2 YYNGEE come from the germline V gene. The CDR3 has 14 residues.

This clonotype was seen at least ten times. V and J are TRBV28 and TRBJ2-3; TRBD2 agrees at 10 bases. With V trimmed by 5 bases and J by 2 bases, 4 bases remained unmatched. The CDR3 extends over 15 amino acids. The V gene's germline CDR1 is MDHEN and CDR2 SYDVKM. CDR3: CASSLAGANTDTQYF. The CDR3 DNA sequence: TGTGCCAGCAGTCTAGCGGGGGCCAACACAGATACGCAGTATTTT.

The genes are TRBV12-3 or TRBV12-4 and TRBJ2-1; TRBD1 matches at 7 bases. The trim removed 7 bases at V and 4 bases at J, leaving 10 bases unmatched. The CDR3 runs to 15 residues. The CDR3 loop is CASTTLGGLYNEQFF. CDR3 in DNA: TGTGCCAGCACTACGTTAGGGGGCCTATACAATGAGCAGTTCTTC.

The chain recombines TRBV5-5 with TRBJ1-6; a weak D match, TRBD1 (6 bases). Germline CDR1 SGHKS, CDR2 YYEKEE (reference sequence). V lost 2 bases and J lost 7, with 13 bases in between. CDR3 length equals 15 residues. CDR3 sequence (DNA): TGTGCCAGCAGCTTTACGGACAGAAGAAATTCACCCCTCCACTTT. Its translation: CASSFTDRRNSPLHF.

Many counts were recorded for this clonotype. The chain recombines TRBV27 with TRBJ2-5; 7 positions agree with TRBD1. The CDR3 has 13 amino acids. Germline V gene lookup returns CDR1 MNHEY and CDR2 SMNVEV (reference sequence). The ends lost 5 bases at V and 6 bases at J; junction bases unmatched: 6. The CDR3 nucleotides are TGTGCCAGCAGTGCTACAGGGGAAAAGACCCAGTACTTC. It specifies CASSATGEKTQYF.

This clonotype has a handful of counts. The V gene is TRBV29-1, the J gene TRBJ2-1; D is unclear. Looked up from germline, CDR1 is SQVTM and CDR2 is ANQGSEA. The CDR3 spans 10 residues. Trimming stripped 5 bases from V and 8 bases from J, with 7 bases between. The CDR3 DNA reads TGCAGCGTTCTTTTTTATGAGCAGTTCTTC. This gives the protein CSVLFYEQFF.

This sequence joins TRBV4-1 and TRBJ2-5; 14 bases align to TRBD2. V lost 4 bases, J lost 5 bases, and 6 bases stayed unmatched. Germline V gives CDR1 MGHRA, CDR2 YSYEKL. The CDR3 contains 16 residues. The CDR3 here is CASSPGLAGGGETQYF. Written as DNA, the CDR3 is TGCGCCAGCAGCCCCGGACTAGCGGGGGGCGGGGAGACCCAGTACTTC.

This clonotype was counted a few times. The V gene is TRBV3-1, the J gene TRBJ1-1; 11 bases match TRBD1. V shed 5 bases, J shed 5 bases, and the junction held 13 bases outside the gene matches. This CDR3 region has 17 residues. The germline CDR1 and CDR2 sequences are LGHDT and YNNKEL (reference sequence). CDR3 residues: CASSAGTGGPSRTEAFF. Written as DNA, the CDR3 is TGTGCCAGCAGCGCCGGGACAGGGGGACCGAGCCGGACTGAAGCTTTCTTT.

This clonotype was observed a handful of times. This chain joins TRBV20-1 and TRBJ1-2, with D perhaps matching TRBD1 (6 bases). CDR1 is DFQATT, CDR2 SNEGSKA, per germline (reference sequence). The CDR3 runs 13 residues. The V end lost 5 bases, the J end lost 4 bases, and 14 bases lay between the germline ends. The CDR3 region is CSALKPGAYGYTF. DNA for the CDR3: TGCAGTGCTCTGAAGCCGGGGGCCTATGGCTACACCTTC.

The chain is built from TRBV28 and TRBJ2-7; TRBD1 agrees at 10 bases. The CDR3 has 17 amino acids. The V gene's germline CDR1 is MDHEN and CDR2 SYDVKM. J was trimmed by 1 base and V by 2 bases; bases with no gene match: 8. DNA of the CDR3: TGTGCCAGCAGTTTAGCCAGACAGGGGGCGTTATCCTACGAGCAGTACGTC. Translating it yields CASSLARQGALSYEQYV.

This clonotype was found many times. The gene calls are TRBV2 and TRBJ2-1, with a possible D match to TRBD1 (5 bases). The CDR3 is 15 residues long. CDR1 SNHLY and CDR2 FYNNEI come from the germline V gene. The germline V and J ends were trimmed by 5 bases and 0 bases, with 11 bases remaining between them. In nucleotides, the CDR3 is TGTGCCAGCAGTCCCAGGCAGGGCTCCTACAATGAGCAGTTCTTC. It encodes CASSPRQGSYNEQFF. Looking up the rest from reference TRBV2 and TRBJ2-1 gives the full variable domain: EPEVTQTPSHQVTQMGQEVILRCVPISNHLYFYWYRQILGQKVEFLVSFYNNEISEKSEIFDDQFSVERPDGSNFTLKIRSTKLEDSAMYFCASSPRQGSYNEQFFGPGTRLTVL.

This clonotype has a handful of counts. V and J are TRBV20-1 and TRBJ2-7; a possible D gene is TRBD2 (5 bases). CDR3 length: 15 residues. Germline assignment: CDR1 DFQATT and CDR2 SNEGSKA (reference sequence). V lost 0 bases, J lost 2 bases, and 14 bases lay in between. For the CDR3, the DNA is TGCAGTGCTAGAGAACCGGGATTTTACACCTACGAGCAGTACGTC. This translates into CSAREPGFYTYEQYV.

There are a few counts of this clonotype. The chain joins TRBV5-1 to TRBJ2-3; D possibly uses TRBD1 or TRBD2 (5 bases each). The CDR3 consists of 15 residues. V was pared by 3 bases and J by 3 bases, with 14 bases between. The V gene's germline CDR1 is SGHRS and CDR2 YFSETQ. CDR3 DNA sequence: TGCGCCAGCAGCTGGGCCGGGGCGGAGACAGATACGCAGTATTTT. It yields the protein CASSWAGAETDTQYF.

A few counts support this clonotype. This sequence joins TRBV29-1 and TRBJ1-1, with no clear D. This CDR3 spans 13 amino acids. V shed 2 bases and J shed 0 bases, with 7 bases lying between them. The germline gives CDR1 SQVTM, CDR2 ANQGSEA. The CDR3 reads CSVERTVNTEAFF. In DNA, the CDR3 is TGCAGCGTTGAACGGACGGTGAACACTGAAGCTTTCTTT.

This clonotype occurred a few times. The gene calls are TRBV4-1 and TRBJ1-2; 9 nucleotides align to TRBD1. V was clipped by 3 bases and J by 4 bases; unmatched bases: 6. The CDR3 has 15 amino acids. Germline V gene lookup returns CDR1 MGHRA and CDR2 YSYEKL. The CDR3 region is CASSQPTGGFYGYTF. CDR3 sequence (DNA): TGCGCCAGCAGCCAGCCGACAGGGGGTTTCTATGGCTACACCTTC.

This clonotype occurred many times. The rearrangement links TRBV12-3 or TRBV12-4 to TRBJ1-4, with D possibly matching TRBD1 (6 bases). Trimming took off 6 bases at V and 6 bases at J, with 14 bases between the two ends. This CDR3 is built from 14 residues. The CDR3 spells CASRRAGAYEKLFF. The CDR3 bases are TGTGCCAGCAGGCGCGCAGGGGCTTATGAAAAACTGTTTTTT.